The rows below give T cell receptor beta chains drawn from one sample of a study of graft-versus-host responses after intestinal transplantation. Only in-frame clones appear in the TCRdb table, and some are missing; sequencing was by immunoSEQ multiplex PCR. The repertoire holds nearly 30,000 clones, with about 80% as singletons. Specimen: ileum tissue, collected 98 days after intestinal transplantation. The origin of the receptors is a human patient who received an intestinal transplant, so some T cells may come from the graft donor. Each CDR3 is given with its conserved first and last residue. D genes are given only for firm matches. Clone sizes are given selectively: once, few, many, or a class where the clone is expanded.

v_call: TRBV28
clone_size: -
d_call: TRBD1
j_call: TRBJ2-3
cdr3_nt: TGTGCCAGCAGACTTCCGGGACAGGGCCCGTCAGATACGCAGTATTTT
cdr3_aa: CASRLPGQGPSDTQYF

v_call: TRBV10-3
clone_size: -
d_call: TRBD2
j_call: TRBJ2-2
cdr3_nt: TGTGCCATCAGCGGTCGTACCGGGGGGGCAGAGGTCGGGGAGCTGTTTTTT
cdr3_aa: CAISGRTGGAEVGELFF

v_call: TRBV29-1
clone_size: -
d_call: -
j_call: TRBJ2-3
cdr3_nt: TGCAGCGTTGTAGGGCAGGGAGTCGCAACTTTCACAGATACGCAGTATTTT
cdr3_aa: CSVVGQGVATFTDTQYF

v_call: TRBV11-2
clone_size: -
d_call: TRBD2
j_call: TRBJ2-3
cdr3_nt: TGTGCCAGCAGCTCTACTAGCGGGGGGTCCATGATGCACACAGATACGCAGTATTTT
cdr3_aa: CASSSTSGGSMMHTDTQYF

v_call: TRBV9
clone_size: few
d_call: -
j_call: TRBJ1-5
cdr3_nt: TGTGCCAGCAGCCTACCCAATCGACAGGACAATCAGCCCCAGCATTTT
cdr3_aa: CASSLPNRQDNQPQHF

v_call: TRBV28
clone_size: -
d_call: TRBD1
j_call: TRBJ2-7
cdr3_nt: TGTGCCAGCAGTTCATCAGGGGGCTTCGAGCAGTACTTC
cdr3_aa: CASSSSGGFEQYF

v_call: TRBV30
clone_size: -
d_call: -
j_call: TRBJ1-6
cdr3_nt: TGTGCCTGGAGTGCCCAGGGTAATTCACCCCTCCACTTT
cdr3_aa: CAWSAQGNSPLHF

v_call: TRBV2
clone_size: -
d_call: -
j_call: TRBJ1-2
cdr3_nt: TGTGCCAGCAATAACGACTTGGATGGCTACACCTTC
cdr3_aa: CASNNDLDGYTF

v_call: TRBV5-4
clone_size: few
d_call: TRBD2
j_call: TRBJ2-2
cdr3_nt: TGTGCCAGCGGGGGACTAGCGGGAACCGGGGAGCTGTTTTTT
cdr3_aa: CASGGLAGTGELFF

v_call: TRBV14
clone_size: -
d_call: -
j_call: TRBJ2-3
cdr3_nt: TGTGCCAGCAGAGGGGGGCCAGATACGCAGTATTTT
cdr3_aa: CASRGGPDTQYF

v_call: TRBV27
clone_size: once
d_call: -
j_call: TRBJ2-3
cdr3_nt: TGTGCCAGCAGTTTAGGTAGAAGGGGGGGAACCACAGATACGCAGTATTTT
cdr3_aa: CASSLGRRGGTTDTQYF

v_call: TRBV15
clone_size: few
d_call: TRBD2
j_call: TRBJ2-7
cdr3_nt: TGTGCCACCAGCGGAGGCGGGGGGCAATTCTACGAGCAGTACTTC
cdr3_aa: CATSGGGGQFYEQYF

v_call: TRBV4-1
clone_size: -
d_call: -
j_call: TRBJ2-4
cdr3_nt: TGCGCCAGCAGCCAAGATGACTCAGGGATGGGTAACATTCAGTACTTC
cdr3_aa: CASSQDDSGMGNIQYF

v_call: TRBV5-1
clone_size: few
d_call: -
j_call: TRBJ1-4
cdr3_nt: TGCGCCAGCAGCAGTGGACAGATTGCAACTAATGAAAAACTGTTTTTT
cdr3_aa: CASSSGQIATNEKLFF

v_call: TRBV28
clone_size: -
d_call: -
j_call: TRBJ2-7
cdr3_nt: TGTGCCAGCAGTGCCTCCATCGGGGGGCGCTACGAGCAGTACTTC
cdr3_aa: CASSASIGGRYEQYF

v_call: TRBV5-1
clone_size: -
d_call: -
j_call: TRBJ1-1
cdr3_nt: TGCGCCAGCAGCGCCGTCTCAGTTTCGAACGCTTTCTTT
cdr3_aa: CASSAVSVSNAFF

v_call: TRBV18
clone_size: -
d_call: TRBD1
j_call: TRBJ1-2
cdr3_nt: TGTGCCAGCTCCCACAGCACAGGGGCCTATGGCTACACCTTC
cdr3_aa: CASSHSTGAYGYTF

v_call: TRBV19
clone_size: -
d_call: -
j_call: TRBJ1-2
cdr3_nt: TGTGCCAGTAACCAAGACTATGGCTACACCTTC
cdr3_aa: CASNQDYGYTF

v_call: TRBV18
clone_size: medium-sized
d_call: -
j_call: TRBJ2-7
cdr3_nt: TGTGCCAGCTCACCAGAATTAGCGACAGGCGCGGAGCAGTACTTC
cdr3_aa: CASSPELATGAEQYF

v_call: TRBV10-3
clone_size: -
d_call: -
j_call: TRBJ1-5
cdr3_nt: TGTGCCATCAGTGACCTTAGCAATCAGCCCCAGCATTTT
cdr3_aa: CAISDLSNQPQHF

v_call: TRBV5-1
clone_size: -
d_call: -
j_call: TRBJ1-5
cdr3_nt: TGCGCCAGCAGCTTGGCTCCGGACCAGCCCCAGCATTTT
cdr3_aa: CASSLAPDQPQHF

v_call: TRBV10-3
clone_size: -
d_call: -
j_call: TRBJ2-1
cdr3_nt: TGTGCCACCTGGGGGGGCGGGAACAATGAGCAGTTCTTC
cdr3_aa: CATWGGGNNEQFF

v_call: TRBV4-1
clone_size: -
d_call: -
j_call: TRBJ1-5
cdr3_nt: TGCGCCAGCAGCTCCTCCCCGTGGGCTCAGCCCCAGCATTTT
cdr3_aa: CASSSSPWAQPQHF

v_call: TRBV11-2
clone_size: -
d_call: TRBD2
j_call: TRBJ2-7
cdr3_nt: TGTGCCAGCAGCAACGGGGCGGGGGACTCCTACGAGCAGTACTTC
cdr3_aa: CASSNGAGDSYEQYF

v_call: TRBV7-9
clone_size: -
d_call: -
j_call: TRBJ2-1
cdr3_nt: TGTGCCAGCAGCTTACCTCTCCCCTACAATGAGCAGTTCTTC
cdr3_aa: CASSLPLPYNEQFF

v_call: TRBV7-9
clone_size: few
d_call: -
j_call: TRBJ1-4
cdr3_nt: TGTGCCAGCAGCCAATCCCTCCGCGGGGAAACTAGGGAAAAACTGTTTTTT
cdr3_aa: CASSQSLRGETREKLFF

v_call: TRBV7-6
clone_size: -
d_call: -
j_call: TRBJ2-5
cdr3_nt: TGTGCCAGCAGTCACAAAGGGCAGATCCAAGAGACCCAGTACTTC
cdr3_aa: CASSHKGQIQETQYF

v_call: TRBV5-1
clone_size: -
d_call: -
j_call: TRBJ1-2
cdr3_nt: TGCGCCAGCAGCTTGGGAGGGGATGGCTACACCTTC
cdr3_aa: CASSLGGDGYTF

v_call: TRBV5-6
clone_size: -
d_call: -
j_call: TRBJ1-2
cdr3_nt: TGTGCCAGCACCCGGACGGTGAAGGCGCATGGCTACACCTTC
cdr3_aa: CASTRTVKAHGYTF

v_call: TRBV11-3
clone_size: -
d_call: -
j_call: TRBJ1-4
cdr3_nt: TGTGCCAGCAGCACCCCGGGGGGCCGTAAGGAAAAACTGTTTTTT
cdr3_aa: CASSTPGGRKEKLFF

v_call: TRBV7-9
clone_size: -
d_call: TRBD2
j_call: TRBJ2-3
cdr3_nt: TGTGCCAGCGCGACGACTAGCGGGGGGCCAGATACGCAGTATTTT
cdr3_aa: CASATTSGGPDTQYF

v_call: TRBV4-1
clone_size: few
d_call: TRBD1
j_call: TRBJ1-2
cdr3_nt: TGCGCCAGCAGCCAAGATTTCGGACAGGTATTCTATGGCTACACCTTC
cdr3_aa: CASSQDFGQVFYGYTF

v_call: TRBV4-1
clone_size: -
d_call: TRBD2
j_call: TRBJ2-1
cdr3_nt: TGTGCCAGCAGCCTTTACGCGGGGGACTCCTACAATGAGCAGTTCTTC
cdr3_aa: CASSLYAGDSYNEQFF

v_call: TRBV10-1
clone_size: -
d_call: -
j_call: TRBJ2-3
cdr3_nt: TGCGCCAGCAGCGGGGGGCAAGCTGCAGATACGCAGTATTTT
cdr3_aa: CASSGGQAADTQYF

v_call: TRBV15
clone_size: -
d_call: -
j_call: TRBJ1-5
cdr3_nt: TGTGCCACCAGCCCAAACAGGGTTCAGCCCCAGCATTTT
cdr3_aa: CATSPNRVQPQHF